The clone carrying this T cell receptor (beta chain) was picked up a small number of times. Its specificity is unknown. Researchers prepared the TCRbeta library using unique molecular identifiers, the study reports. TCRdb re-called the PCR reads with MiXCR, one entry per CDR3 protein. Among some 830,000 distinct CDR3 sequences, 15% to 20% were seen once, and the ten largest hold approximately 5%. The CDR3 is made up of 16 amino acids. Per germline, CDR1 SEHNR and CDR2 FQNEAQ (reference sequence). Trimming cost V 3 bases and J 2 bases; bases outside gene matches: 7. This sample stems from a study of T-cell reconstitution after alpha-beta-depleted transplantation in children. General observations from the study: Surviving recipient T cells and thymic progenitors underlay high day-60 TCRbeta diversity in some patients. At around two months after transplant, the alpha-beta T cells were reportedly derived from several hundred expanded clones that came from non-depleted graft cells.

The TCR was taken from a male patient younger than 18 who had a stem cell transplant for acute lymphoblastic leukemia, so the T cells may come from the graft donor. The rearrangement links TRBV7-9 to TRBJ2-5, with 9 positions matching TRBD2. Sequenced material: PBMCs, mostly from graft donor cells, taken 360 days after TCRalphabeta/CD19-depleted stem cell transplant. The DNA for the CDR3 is TGTGCCAGCAGCTTCGGACTAGCGCCATTACAAGAGACCCAGTACTTC. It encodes CASSFGLAPLQETQYF.